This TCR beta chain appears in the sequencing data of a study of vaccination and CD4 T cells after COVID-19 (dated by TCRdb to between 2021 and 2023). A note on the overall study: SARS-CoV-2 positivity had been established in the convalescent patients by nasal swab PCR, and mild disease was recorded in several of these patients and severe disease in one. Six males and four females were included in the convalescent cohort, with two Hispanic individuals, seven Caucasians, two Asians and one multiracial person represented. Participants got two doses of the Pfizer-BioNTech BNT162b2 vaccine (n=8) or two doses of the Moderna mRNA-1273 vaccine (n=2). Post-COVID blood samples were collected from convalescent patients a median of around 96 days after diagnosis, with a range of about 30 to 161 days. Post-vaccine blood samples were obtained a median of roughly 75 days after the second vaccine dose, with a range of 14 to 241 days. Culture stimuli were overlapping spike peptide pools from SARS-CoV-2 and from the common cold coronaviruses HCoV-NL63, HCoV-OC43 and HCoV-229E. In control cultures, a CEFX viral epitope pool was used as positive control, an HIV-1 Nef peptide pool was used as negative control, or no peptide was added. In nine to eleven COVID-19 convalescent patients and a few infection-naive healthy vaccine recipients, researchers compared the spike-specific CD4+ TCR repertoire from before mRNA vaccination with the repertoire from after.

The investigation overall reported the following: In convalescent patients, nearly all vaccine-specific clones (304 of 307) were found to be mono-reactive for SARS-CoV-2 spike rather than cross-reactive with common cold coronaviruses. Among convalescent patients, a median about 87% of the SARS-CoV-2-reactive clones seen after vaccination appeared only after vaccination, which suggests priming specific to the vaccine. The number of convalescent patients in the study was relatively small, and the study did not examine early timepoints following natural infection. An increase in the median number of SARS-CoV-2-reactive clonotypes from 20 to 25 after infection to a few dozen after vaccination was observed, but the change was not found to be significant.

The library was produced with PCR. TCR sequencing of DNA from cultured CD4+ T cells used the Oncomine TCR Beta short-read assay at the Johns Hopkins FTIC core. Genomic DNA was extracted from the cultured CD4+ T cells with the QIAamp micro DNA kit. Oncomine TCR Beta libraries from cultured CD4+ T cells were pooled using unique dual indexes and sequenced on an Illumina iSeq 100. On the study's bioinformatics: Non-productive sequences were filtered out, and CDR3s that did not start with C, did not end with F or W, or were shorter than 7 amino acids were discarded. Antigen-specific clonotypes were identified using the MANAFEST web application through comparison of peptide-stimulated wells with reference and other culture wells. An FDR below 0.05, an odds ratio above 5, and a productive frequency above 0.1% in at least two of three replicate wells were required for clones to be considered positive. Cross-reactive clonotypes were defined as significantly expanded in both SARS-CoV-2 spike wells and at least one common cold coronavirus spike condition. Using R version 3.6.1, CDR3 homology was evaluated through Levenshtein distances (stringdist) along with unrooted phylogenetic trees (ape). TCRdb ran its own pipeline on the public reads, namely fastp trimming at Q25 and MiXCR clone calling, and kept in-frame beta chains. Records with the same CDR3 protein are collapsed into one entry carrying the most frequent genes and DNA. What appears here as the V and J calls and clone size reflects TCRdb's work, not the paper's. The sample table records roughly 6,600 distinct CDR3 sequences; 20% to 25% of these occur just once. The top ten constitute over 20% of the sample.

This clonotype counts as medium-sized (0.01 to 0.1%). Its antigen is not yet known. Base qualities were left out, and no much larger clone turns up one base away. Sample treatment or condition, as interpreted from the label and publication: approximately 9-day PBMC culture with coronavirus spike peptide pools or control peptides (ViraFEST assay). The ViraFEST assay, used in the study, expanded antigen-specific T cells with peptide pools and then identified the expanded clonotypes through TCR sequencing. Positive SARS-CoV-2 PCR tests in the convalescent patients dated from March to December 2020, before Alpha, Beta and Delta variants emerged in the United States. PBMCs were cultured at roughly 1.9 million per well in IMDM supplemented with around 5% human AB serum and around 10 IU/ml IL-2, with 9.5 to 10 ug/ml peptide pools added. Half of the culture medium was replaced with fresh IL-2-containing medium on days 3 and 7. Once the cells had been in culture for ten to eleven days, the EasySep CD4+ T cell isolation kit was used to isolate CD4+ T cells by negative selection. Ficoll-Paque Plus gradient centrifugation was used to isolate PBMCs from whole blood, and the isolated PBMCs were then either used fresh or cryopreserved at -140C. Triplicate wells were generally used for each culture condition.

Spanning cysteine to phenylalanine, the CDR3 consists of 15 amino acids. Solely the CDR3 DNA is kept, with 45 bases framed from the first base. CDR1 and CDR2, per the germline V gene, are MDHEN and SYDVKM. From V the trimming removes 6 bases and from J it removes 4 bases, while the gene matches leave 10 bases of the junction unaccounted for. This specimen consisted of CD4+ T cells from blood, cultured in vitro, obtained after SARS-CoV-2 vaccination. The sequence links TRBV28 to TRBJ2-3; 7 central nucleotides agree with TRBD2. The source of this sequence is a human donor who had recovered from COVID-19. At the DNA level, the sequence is TGTGCCAGCAGCACGCTAGCGGCCCTGTCAGATACGCAGTATTTT. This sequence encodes CASSTLAALSDTQYF.